The subject of this entry is one T cell receptor beta chain. Its target is unknown. The record originates from a study of Tregs in tolerant kidney transplant recipients. Repertoires were generated with immunoSEQ multiplex PCR, while TCRdb's copy carries only in-frame clones and drops some. The table records more than 25,000 clones, 65% to 85% of them present only once. This CDR3 is 21 amino acids long. Germline V CDR1 and CDR2: MGHRA, YSYEKL. J lost 2 bases, V lost 0 bases, and 11 bases had no gene match. Material: Tregs from blood cultured with allogeneic cells. This clonotype was obtained from a human donor in good health. The chain links TRBV4-1 to TRBJ2-3; TRBD2 agrees at 16 bases. The CDR3 sequence: CASSQDLGLAGGFGATDTQYF. CDR3 in DNA: TGCGCCAGCAGCCAAGATCTGGGACTAGCGGGGGGGTTTGGAGCCACAGATACGCAGTATTTT.